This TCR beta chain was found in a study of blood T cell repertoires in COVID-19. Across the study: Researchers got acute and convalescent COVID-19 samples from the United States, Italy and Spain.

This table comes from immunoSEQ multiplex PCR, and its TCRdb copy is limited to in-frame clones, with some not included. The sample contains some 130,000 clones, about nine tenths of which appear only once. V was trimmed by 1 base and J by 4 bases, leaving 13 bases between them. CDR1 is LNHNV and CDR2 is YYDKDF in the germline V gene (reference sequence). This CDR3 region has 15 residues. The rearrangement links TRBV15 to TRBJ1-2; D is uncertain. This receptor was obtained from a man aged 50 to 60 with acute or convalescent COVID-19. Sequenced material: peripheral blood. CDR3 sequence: CATSRVGGFSYGYTF. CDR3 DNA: TGTGCCACCAGCAGAGTAGGCGGCTTTAGCTATGGCTACACCTTC.